Each of the 5 T cell receptor beta chains below was sequenced from the same sample in a study of cytomegalovirus exposure and HLA in healthy donors. Assay used: immunoSEQ multiplex PCR; TCRdb lists only in-frame clones, some missing. Of tens of thousands of clones listed, roughly 93% are singletons. The sequencing input was PBMCs. The receptors stem from a man aged 25-40 years in good health and CMV-seronegative.

This clone was recorded only once. CDR3 in amino acids: CSVGWAGGVDEQFF. In nucleotides, the CDR3 is TGCAGCGTTGGTTGGGCGGGAGGGGTAGATGAGCAGTTCTTC. This chain connects TRBV29-1 to TRBJ2-1; TRBD2 agrees at 9 bases. The CDR3 contains 14 residues. V was pared by 4 bases and J by 8 bases, with 9 bases of the junction left unmatched. CDR1 and CDR2 from the germline V gene are SQVTM and ANQGSEA.

The rearrangement links TRBV9 to TRBJ2-1; tentatively, D is TRBD2 (6 bases). CDR1 SGDLS and CDR2 YYNGEE come from the germline V gene. Deletions cut 0 bases from V and 8 bases from J, with 15 bases between. This CDR3 is built from 15 residues. As DNA, the CDR3 is TGTGCCAGCAGCGTAGATGGGGGAGGAGGTGATGAGCAGTTCTTC. As protein: CASSVDGGGGDEQFF.

The V and J genes are TRBV7-3 and TRBJ1-5; 7 bases align to TRBD1. The CDR3 length is 13 residues. With V trimmed by 4 bases and J by 5 bases, 2 bases remained unmatched. Germline assignment: CDR1 SGHTA and CDR2 FQGTGA. The chain's CDR3 is CASSSDRDQPQHF. The CDR3 bases are TGTGCCAGCAGCTCTGACAGGGATCAGCCCCAGCATTTT.

This chain connects TRBV5-1 to TRBJ2-2, with 12 bases that match TRBD1. This CDR3 comprises 17 residues. V shed 6 bases, J shed 0 bases, and the junction held 6 bases outside the gene matches. Germline values: CDR1 SGHRS, CDR2 YFSETQ. The CDR3 DNA sequence: TGCGCCAGCAAGGCCGGGACAGGGGGCTCGAACACCGGGGAGCTGTTTTTT. This codes for CASKAGTGGSNTGELFF.

The chain uses TRBV2 and TRBJ1-2; D is ambiguous. CDR3 length: 10 residues. The V and J ends lost 6 bases and 7 bases respectively, with 6 bases between them. CDR1 SNHLY and CDR2 FYNNEI come from the germline V gene. CDR3 residues: CASSGFGYTF. The CDR3 nucleotides read TGTGCCAGCAGCGGGTTTGGCTACACCTTC. The whole variable domain, filled in from reference TRBV2 and TRBJ1-2, reads EPEVTQTPSHQVTQMGQEVILRCVPISNHLYFYWYRQILGQKVEFLVSFYNNEISEKSEIFDDQFSVERPDGSNFTLKIRSTKLEDSAMYFCASSGFGYTFGSGTRLTVV.